This T cell receptor beta chain was identified during a study of identical twins. Study results and caveats: Insertions ran lower in abundant cord blood beta clonotypes, though not in memory repertoires. In monozygotic twins, models underestimated the sharing of out-of-frame TCR alpha.

TCRdb redid the calling of the 5' RACE reads with MiXCR, one entry per CDR3 protein. The repertoire includes about 530,000 distinct CDR3 sequences, 20% to 25% of them detected once, and around 0.48% sits in the top ten. This clonotype was recorded a few times. Its matching antigen is unknown. A further study also used this sample, focusing on yellow fever vaccine responses in identical twins.

This sequence was found in a woman between 18 and 29 years old in good health. The sequenced sample consisted of CD4+ T cells sorted from blood.

CDR3 amino acids: CATSDTGTGVANEQFF. The CDR3 region has the DNA TGTGCCACCAGTGACACCGGGACAGGGGTTGCAAATGAGCAGTTCTTC. The genes are TRBV24-1 and TRBJ2-1; 10 bases line up with TRBD1. The CDR3 is made up of 16 amino acids. Germline V gene data show CDR1 as KGHDR and CDR2 as SFDVKD. With 4 bases clipped from V and 7 bases from J, the junction kept 9 bases outside the gene matches.